One and the same sample provided the 24 T cell receptor beta chains below, sequenced in a study of radiotherapy plus CTLA-4 blockade in lung cancer (dated by TCRdb to 2016 to 2019). Library prep was done by the immunoSEQ multiplex PCR assay. TCRdb took this table from immuneACCESS and kept in-frame rearrangements with V and J called. Such tables lack part of the clones; where checked against another copy, unresolved V genes explain under half of the gap, and the rest is unexplained. This sample lists some 49,000 clones; approximately 84% were detected once. About 30% of the sample goes to the ten largest clones. The input for sequencing was peripheral blood, taken from a patient treated with radiotherapy plus ipilimumab. Receptors originate from a human donor with non-small cell lung cancer whose response to radiotherapy plus ipilimumab could not be evaluated.

J is TRBJ1-2 and V is TRBV11-2; 8 bases are a match to TRBD1. The CDR3 extends over 17 amino acids. Germline loops: CDR1 SGHAT, CDR2 FQNNGV. The junction had 12 bases not matched to a gene; V was cut back by 0 bases and J by 6 bases. CDR3: CASSLDRGTGLRDGYTF. DNA of the CDR3: TGTGCCAGCAGCTTAGATCGGGGGACAGGCCTTAGAGATGGCTACACCTTC.

The chain has TRBV11-2 and TRBJ1-1, with 9 bases lining up with TRBD1. Germline lookup yields CDR1 SGHAT and CDR2 FQNNGV. The CDR3 length is 13 residues. The junction had 6 bases not matched to a gene; V was cut back by 3 bases and J by 10 bases. The CDR3 spells CASSFTTTGGAFF. In DNA, the CDR3 is TGTGCCAGCAGCTTTACCACGACAGGGGGAGCTTTCTTT.

The chain couples TRBV29-1 to TRBJ2-7; D perhaps matches TRBD2 (6 bases). This CDR3 is built from 12 residues. Trimming removed 6 bases at V and 4 bases at J, with 13 bases between. The germline gives CDR1 SQVTM, CDR2 ANQGSEA. The CDR3 nucleotides read TGCAGCGTCTCGGAGGGTGGTTACGAGCAGTACTTC. Amino acid sequence: CSVSEGGYEQYF.

The V call is TRBV28, the J call TRBJ1-2; D gene uncertain. CDR1 and CDR2 from the germline V gene are MDHEN and SYDVKM. V lost 4 bases and J 8 bases, leaving 17 bases between the germline ends. The CDR3 is 14 amino acids. The CDR3 spells CASSSPAERGGYTF. Written as DNA, the CDR3 is TGTGCCAGCAGTTCCCCGGCAGAGCGGGGAGGCTACACCTTC.

CDR3 sequence: CASRLRGQRTGELFF. CDR3 coding DNA: TGTGCCAGCAGGCTGAGGGGACAGCGCACCGGGGAGCTGTTTTTT. The J gene is TRBJ2-2, the V gene TRBV2; 7 nucleotides line up with TRBD1. Germline V gene lookup returns CDR1 SNHLY and CDR2 FYNNEI. Losses at the gene ends were 6 bases for V and 4 bases for J; bases not matched to a gene: 8. CDR3 length: 15 amino acids.

The genes are TRBV25-1 and TRBJ2-5; 8 nucleotides align to TRBD2. The germline V gene has CDR1 MGHDK and CDR2 SYGVNS. Germline trimming cut 0 bases from V and 1 base from J; bases unmatched to any gene: 7. This CDR3 contains 17 residues. The CDR3 spells CASSEYNSGAVQETQYF. In DNA form, the CDR3 reads TGTGCCAGCAGTGAATACAATAGCGGGGCAGTCCAAGAGACCCAGTACTTC.

The gene calls are TRBV2 and TRBJ1-1; unclear D gene. Trimming took off 6 bases at V and 8 bases at J, with 10 bases between the two ends. This CDR3 has 11 residues. Germline lookup yields CDR1 SNHLY and CDR2 FYNNEI. The DNA of the CDR3 is TGTGCCAGCAGCGAGCGGCTGGAAGCTTTCTTT. Protein sequence: CASSERLEAFF.

This chain links TRBV9 with TRBJ2-2; no definite D call. CDR3 length: 11 amino acids. The germline V gene encodes CDR1 SGDLS and CDR2 YYNGEE. Trimming took 0 bases from V and 10 from J, leaving 4 bases between them. CDR3 bases: TGTGCCAGCAGCGTAGGGGCGGAGCTGTTTTTT. This translates into CASSVGAELFF.

This chain uses TRBV27 with TRBJ2-7; 12 bases match TRBD2. V gave up 6 bases and J gave up 2 bases; unmatched junction bases: 8. The CDR3 contains 16 residues. CDR1 is MNHEY and CDR2 is SMNVEV in the germline V gene (reference sequence). The CDR3 DNA is TGTGCCAGCAGCAAATCTAGCGGGAGGGTCACCTACGAGCAGTACTTC. This translates into CASSKSSGRVTYEQYF.

The chain has TRBV29-1 and TRBJ2-3; D is perhaps TRBD1 (6 bases). V lost 7 bases, J lost 7 bases, and 21 bases lay in between. Germline V gene lookup returns CDR1 SQVTM and CDR2 ANQGSEA. The CDR3 is made up of 14 amino acids. The chain's CDR3 is CSALTGVNYNTQYF. In DNA, the CDR3 is TGCAGCGCTCTGACAGGCGTCAACTATAATACGCAGTATTTT.

The CDR3: CASSQQGSANYGYTF. The DNA for the CDR3 is TGTGCCAGCTCACAACAGGGGTCGGCTAACTATGGCTACACCTTC. The chain links TRBV18 to TRBJ1-2; 7 bases are a match to TRBD1. J lost 0 bases, V lost 4 bases, and 5 bases had no gene match. Germline V CDR1 and CDR2: KGHSH, LQKENI. The CDR3 has 15 residues.

This clone was observed a single time. This sequence joins TRBV5-1 and TRBJ1-4, with 12 bases that match TRBD1. The CDR3 runs 17 residues. V shed 1 base, J shed 2 bases, and the junction held 3 bases outside the gene matches. The germline V gene has CDR1 SGHRS and CDR2 YFSETQ. The CDR3 nucleotides are TGCGCCAGCAGCTTGACCGGGACAGGGGGCACTAATGAAAAACTGTTTTTT. Translated: CASSLTGTGGTNEKLFF.

V is TRBV9 and J is TRBJ2-7, with 7 bases fitting TRBD2. CDR3 size: 17 residues. CDR1 SGDLS and CDR2 YYNGEE come from the germline V gene. V lost 4 bases to trimming and J lost 4 bases; unmatched junction nucleotides: 17. The CDR3 region has the DNA TGTGCCAGCAGCAACAAAAGTGGGCTAGCGGAGCTGTACGAGCAGTACTTC. Protein: CASSNKSGLAELYEQYF.

Only one count was recorded for this clone. The J gene is TRBJ2-2, the V gene TRBV29-1; tentatively, D is TRBD1 (5 bases). Trimming removed 5 bases from V and 3 bases from J, with 7 bases in between. Germline CDR1 is SQVTM and CDR2 is ANQGSEA. The CDR3 sequence is 12 residues long. This CDR3 is CSVLGDTGELFF. The CDR3 bases are TGCAGCGTTCTAGGGGACACCGGGGAGCTGTTTTTT.

The chain carries TRBV28 and TRBJ1-1; the match to TRBD1 covers 7 bases. Germline V CDR1 and CDR2: MDHEN, SYDVKM. V was clipped by 8 bases and J by 0 bases; unmatched bases: 18. This CDR3 is 18 amino acids long. In DNA, the CDR3 is TGTGCCAGCGGCACCCTTTCTTCCAGGGGGATGATGAACACTGAAGCTTTCTTT. Translating gives CASGTLSSRGMMNTEAFF.

This clone was seen once. This chain connects TRBV19 to TRBJ2-2, with 7 bases identical to TRBD1. CDR1 is LNHDA, CDR2 SQIVND, per germline (reference sequence). The V and J ends lost 4 bases and 7 bases, in that order; junction bases with no gene match: 12. The length of the CDR3 is 16 residues. Here the CDR3 reads CASSTPRTGLGGELFF. DNA for the CDR3: TGTGCCAGTAGTACCCCCCGGACAGGATTAGGCGGGGAGCTGTTTTTT.

The J gene is TRBJ2-1, the V gene TRBV7-9; D uncertain. Trimming removed 2 bases from V and 7 bases from J, with 6 bases in between. The CDR3 contains 12 residues. Germline CDR1 and CDR2: SEHNR and FQNEAQ (reference sequence). The CDR3 DNA follows: TGTGCCAGCAGCTTATTCGTGAATGAGCAGTTCTTC. It codes for CASSLFVNEQFF. Filled out from reference TRBV7-9 and TRBJ2-1, the complete variable domain reads DTGVSQNPRHKITKRGQNVTFRCDPISEHNRLYWYRQTLGQGPEFLTYFQNEAQLEKSRLLSDRFSAERPKGSFSTLEIQRTEQGDSAMYLCASSLFVNEQFFGPGTRLTVL.

The chain combines TRBV28 with TRBJ2-3; TRBD2 matches 8 bases. The germline gives CDR1 MDHEN, CDR2 SYDVKM. J lost 8 bases, V lost 2 bases, and 0 bases had no gene match. This CDR3 is built from 12 residues. In nucleotides, the CDR3 is TGTGCCAGCAGTTTAGCGGGGGGTACGCAGTATTTT. This sequence encodes CASSLAGGTQYF.

This clone was observed a few times. The CDR3 loop is CASSLVYQGMSSGNTIYF. The CDR3 region has the DNA TGCGCCAGCAGCTTGGTTTACCAGGGGATGAGCTCTGGAAACACCATATATTTT. V gene TRBV5-1 combines with J gene TRBJ1-3; TRBD1 might be the D (6 bases). The CDR3 length is 18 residues. V was shortened by 0 bases and J by 0 bases, with 16 bases between the two germline ends. CDR1 is SGHRS, CDR2 YFSETQ, per germline.

The rearrangement uses TRBV5-1 and TRBJ1-4; tentative D call: TRBD1 (5 bases). V lost 0 bases, J lost 12 bases, and 12 bases lay in between. The CDR3 consists of 13 residues. Germline V gene sequence: CDR1 SGHRS, CDR2 YFSETQ. The CDR3 DNA is TGCGCCAGCAGCTTGGTGGTGGGGCTAGAACTGTTTTTT. This translates into CASSLVVGLELFF.

The gene calls are TRBV4-1 and TRBJ2-3; D is unresolved. CDR3 length equals 16 residues. The germline V gene encodes CDR1 MGHRA and CDR2 YSYEKL. Trimming took 1 base from V and 0 from J, leaving 11 bases between them. CDR3 nucleotide sequence: TGCGCCAGCAGCCAAGTTGATATACTTAGCACAGATACGCAGTATTTT. This sequence encodes CASSQVDILSTDTQYF.

V usage is TRBV15 and J usage is TRBJ1-4, with TRBD1 matching 7 bases. This CDR3 spans 16 amino acids. CDR1 is LNHNV, CDR2 YYDKDF, per germline (reference sequence). J was trimmed by 2 bases and V by 5 bases; bases with no gene match: 8. This CDR3 reads CATSSPTGSTNEKLFF. In nucleotides, the CDR3 is TGTGCCACCAGCTCCCCGACAGGGAGCACTAATGAAAAACTGTTTTTT.

This clone is judged medium-sized. The chain has TRBV6-5 and TRBJ1-1; tentative D call: TRBD1 (5 bases). Germline V lookup: CDR1 MNHEY, CDR2 SVGAGI. Trimming pared 6 bases from V and 4 bases from J, leaving 15 bases between. The CDR3 is 14 residues long. CDR3 sequence (DNA): TGTGCCAGCAGGGACACATACAAGGGCACTGAAGCTTTCTTT. Amino acids: CASRDTYKGTEAFF.

The V call is TRBV28, the J call TRBJ1-2, with TRBD1 identical over 11 bases. The CDR3 loop spans 15 amino acids. In germline, CDR1 is MDHEN, CDR2 SYDVKM. Losses at the gene ends were 2 bases for V and 14 bases for J; bases not matched to a gene: 13. This CDR3 is CASSLVAGTGGPVTF. The CDR3, as DNA: TGTGCCAGCAGTTTAGTAGCCGGGACAGGGGGTCCAGTGACCTTC.